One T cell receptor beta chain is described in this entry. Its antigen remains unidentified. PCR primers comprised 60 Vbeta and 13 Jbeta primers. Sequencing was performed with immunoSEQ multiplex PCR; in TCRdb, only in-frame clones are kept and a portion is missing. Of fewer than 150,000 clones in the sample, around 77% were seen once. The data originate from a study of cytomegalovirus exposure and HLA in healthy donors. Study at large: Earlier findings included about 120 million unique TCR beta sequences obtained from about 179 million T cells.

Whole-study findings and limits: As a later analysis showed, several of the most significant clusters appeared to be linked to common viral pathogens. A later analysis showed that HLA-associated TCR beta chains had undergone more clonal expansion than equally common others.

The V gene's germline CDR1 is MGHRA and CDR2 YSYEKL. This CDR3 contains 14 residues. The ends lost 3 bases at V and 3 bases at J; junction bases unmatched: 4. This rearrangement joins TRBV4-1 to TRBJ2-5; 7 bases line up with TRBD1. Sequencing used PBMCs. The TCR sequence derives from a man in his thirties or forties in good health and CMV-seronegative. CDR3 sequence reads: CASSQGQWKETQYF. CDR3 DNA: TGCGCCAGCAGCCAGGGACAGTGGAAAGAGACCCAGTACTTC.